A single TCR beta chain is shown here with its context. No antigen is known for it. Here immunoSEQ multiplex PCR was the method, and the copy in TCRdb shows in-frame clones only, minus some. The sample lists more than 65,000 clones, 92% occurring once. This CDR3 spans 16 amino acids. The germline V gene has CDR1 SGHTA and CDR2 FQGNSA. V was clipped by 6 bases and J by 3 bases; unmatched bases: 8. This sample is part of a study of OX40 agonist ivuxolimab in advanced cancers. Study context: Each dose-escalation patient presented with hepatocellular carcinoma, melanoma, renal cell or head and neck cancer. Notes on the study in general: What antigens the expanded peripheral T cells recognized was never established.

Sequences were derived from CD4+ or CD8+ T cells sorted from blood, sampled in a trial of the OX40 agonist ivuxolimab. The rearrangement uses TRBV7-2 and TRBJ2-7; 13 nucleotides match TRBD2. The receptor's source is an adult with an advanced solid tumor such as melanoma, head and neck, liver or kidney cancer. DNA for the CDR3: TGTGCCAGCAGTTACACTAGCGGGGGGGCCTTCTACGAGCAGTACTTC. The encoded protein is CASSYTSGGAFYEQYF.